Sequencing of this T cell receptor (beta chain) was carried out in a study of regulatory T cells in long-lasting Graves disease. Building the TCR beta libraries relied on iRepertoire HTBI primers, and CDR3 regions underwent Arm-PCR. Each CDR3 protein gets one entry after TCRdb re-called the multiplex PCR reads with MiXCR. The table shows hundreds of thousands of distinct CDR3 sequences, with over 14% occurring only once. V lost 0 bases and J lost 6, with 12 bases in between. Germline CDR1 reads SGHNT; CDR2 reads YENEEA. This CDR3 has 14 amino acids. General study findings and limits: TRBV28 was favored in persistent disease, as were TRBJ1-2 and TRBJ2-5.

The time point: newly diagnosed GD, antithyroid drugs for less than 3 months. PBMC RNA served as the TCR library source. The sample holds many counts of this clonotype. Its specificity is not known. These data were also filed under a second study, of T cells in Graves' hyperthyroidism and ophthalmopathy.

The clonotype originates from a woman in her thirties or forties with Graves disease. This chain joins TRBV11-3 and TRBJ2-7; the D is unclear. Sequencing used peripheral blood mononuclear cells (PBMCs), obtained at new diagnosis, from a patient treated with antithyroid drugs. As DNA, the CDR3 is TGTGCCAGCAGCTTAGATGCGGCAACTCCCGAGCAGTACTTC. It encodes CASSLDAATPEQYF.